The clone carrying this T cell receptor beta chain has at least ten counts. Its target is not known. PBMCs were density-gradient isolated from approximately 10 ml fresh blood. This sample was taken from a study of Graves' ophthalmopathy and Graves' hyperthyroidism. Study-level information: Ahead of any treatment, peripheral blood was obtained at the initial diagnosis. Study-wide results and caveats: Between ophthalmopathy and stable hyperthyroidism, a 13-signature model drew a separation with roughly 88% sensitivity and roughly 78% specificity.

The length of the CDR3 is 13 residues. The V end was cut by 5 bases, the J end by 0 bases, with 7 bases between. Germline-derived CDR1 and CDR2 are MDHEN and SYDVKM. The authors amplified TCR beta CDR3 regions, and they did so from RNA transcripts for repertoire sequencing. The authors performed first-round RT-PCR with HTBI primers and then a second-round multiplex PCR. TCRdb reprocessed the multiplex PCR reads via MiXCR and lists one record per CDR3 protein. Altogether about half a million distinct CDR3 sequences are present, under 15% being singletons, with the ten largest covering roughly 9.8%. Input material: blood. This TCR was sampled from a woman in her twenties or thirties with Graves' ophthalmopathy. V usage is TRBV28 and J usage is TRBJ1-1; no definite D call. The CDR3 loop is CASSPRLNTEAFF. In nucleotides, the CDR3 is TGTGCCAGCAGTCCTAGACTGAACACTGAAGCTTTCTTT.